This entry lists 20 T cell receptor beta chains sequenced from one sample in a study of T cell clonality in common variable immunodeficiency. The data were produced by immunoSEQ multiplex PCR, yet TCRdb's version contains in-frame clones alone and is incomplete. The sample has roughly 50,000 clones, none seen only once; the top ten hold nearly 3.5%. Sequencing input: peripheral blood mononuclear cells. All receptors come from a person aged 18-70 years in good health.

This clone was seen at least ten times. The sequenced fragment ends 3 residues before the CDR3 boundary, so the rest is inferred from the germline J gene. The chain uses TRBV14 and TRBJ2-2; 9 bases are shared with TRBD1. The germline CDR1 and CDR2 sequences are SGHDN and FVKESK. V was clipped by 1 base and J by 7 bases; unmatched bases: 7. This CDR3 region has 16 residues. The CDR3 here is CASSQVGTGLGGELFF. The covered CDR3 bases are TGTGCCAGCAGCCAAGTCGGGACAGGGCTCGGCGGGGAG.

This clone has more than one count but fewer than ten. Compared with germline, one end of the junction differs, possibly owing to a read error. The read terminates 3 residues before the CDR3 end, so the remaining end is supplied by the germline J gene. The V and J genes are TRBV7-9 and TRBJ2-2; D is possibly TRBD2 (6 bases). Germline values: CDR1 SEHNR, CDR2 FQNEAQ (reference sequence). CDR3 size: 15 residues. The sequenced part of the CDR3 DNA is TGTGCCAGCAGCTTTAGGCTTGAAGCTAACGGGGGG. Residues: CASSFRLEANGG. The CDR3 as a whole reads CASSFRLEANGGLFF.

Ten or more counts support this clone. Sequencing ends 3 residues short of the CDR3 end; the germline J gene provides the rest. The chain is built from TRBV20-1 and TRBJ1-1; D gene unclear. Germline V gene sequence: CDR1 DFQATT, CDR2 SNEGSKA (reference sequence). Deletions cut 5 bases from V and 1 base from J, with 17 bases between. The CDR3 length is 15 residues. The sequenced part of the CDR3 DNA is TGCAGTGCTCTCCAAGGACTTTCTCAGAACACTGAA. Its protein is CSALQGLSQNTE. The complete CDR3 sequence is CSALQGLSQNTEAFF.

There are many counts of this clone. One junction end does not reproduce the germline sequence, and a read error may be involved. The CDR3 extends 3 residues past the end of the read, so its final part is completed from the germline J gene. The chain joins TRBV4-2 to TRBJ2-5; TRBD2 matches 11 bases. Germline V gene data show CDR1 as LGHNA and CDR2 as YNFKEQ. The CDR3 extends over 17 amino acids. The CDR3 DNA, read in part, is TGCGCCAGCAGTCAAGGAATTATTAGCGGGAGGGCGGGGACC. This translates into CASSQGIISGRAGT. The entire CDR3 sequence reads CASSQGIISGRAGTQYF.

This clone was seen many times. The sequence runs out 3 residues before the end of the CDR3; the remainder is reconstructed from the germline J gene. The genes are TRBV19 and TRBJ2-3, with 14 bases aligning to TRBD2. V shed 2 bases, J shed 4 bases, and the junction held 8 bases outside the gene matches. This CDR3 has 18 residues. CDR1 is LNHDA, CDR2 SQIVND, per germline (reference sequence). CDR3 sequence reads: CASSIKPQGLAGADTQYF. CDR3 DNA, as far as it was read: TGTGCCAGTAGTATAAAGCCCCAGGGACTAGCGGGAGCAGATACG.

This clone was observed many times. The missing CDR3 end, 3 residues past where the read stops, is filled in from the germline J gene. The chain couples TRBV29-1 to TRBJ1-1, with a tentative D call TRBD1 (6 bases). This CDR3 region has 11 residues. CDR1 and CDR2 from the germline V gene are SQVTM and ANQGSEA. Incomplete CDR3 DNA: TGCAGCGTTGGGGAGACAGGCGTA. Encoded protein: CSVGETGV. The full CDR3 protein reads CSVGETGVAFF.

This clone was seen ten or more times. With the read ending 3 residues before the CDR3 end, the germline J gene is used to fill in that end. The V gene is TRBV5-1, the J gene TRBJ2-7; weak D call: TRBD2 (6 bases). CDR1 SGHRS and CDR2 YFSETQ come from the germline V gene. The CDR3 loop spans 15 amino acids. V shed 3 bases and J shed 3 bases, with 16 bases lying between them. The part of the CDR3 DNA that was read is TGCGCCAGCAGCTCCCGAGTAGCGGCCCACTACGAG. The encoded protein is CASSSRVAAHYE. The whole CDR3 protein reads CASSSRVAAHYEQYF.

The table lists this clone with a few counts. The read halts 3 residues ahead of the CDR3 end, with the missing end drawn from the germline J gene. The rearrangement joins TRBV7-2 to TRBJ1-5; 9 bases fit TRBD1. Losses at the gene ends were 3 bases for V and 2 bases for J; bases not matched to a gene: 2. The germline V gene has CDR1 SGHTA and CDR2 FQGNSA. The CDR3 consists of 15 residues. The CDR3 DNA, read in part, is TGTGCCAGCAGCTTTGACAGGGGGGGCAATCAGCCC. This sequence encodes CASSFDRGGNQP. The whole CDR3 sequence reads CASSFDRGGNQPQHF.

This clone was detected ten times or more. With the read ending 3 residues before the CDR3 end, the germline J gene is used to fill in that end. This sequence joins TRBV19 and TRBJ2-1; possibly TRBD2 for D (6 bases). This CDR3 has 17 amino acids. V was clipped by 3 bases and J by 5 bases, with 20 bases between them. Germline V gene lookup returns CDR1 LNHDA and CDR2 SQIVND (reference sequence). The CDR3 loop reads CASSIWGVAGLDNEQFF. CDR3 bases read: TGTGCCAGTAGTATTTGGGGGGTGGCGGGGCTGGACAATGAG.

This clone appeared a few times. The read gets to within 3 residues of the CDR3 end, and the germline J gene fills in the rest. The rearrangement uses TRBV20-1 and TRBJ2-3, with 10 bases identical to TRBD1. Germline assignment: CDR1 DFQATT and CDR2 SNEGSKA (reference sequence). The CDR3 consists of 17 residues. The CDR3 loop is CSARGLRTGGPQETQYF. Partial CDR3 DNA: TGCAGTGCTAGAGGTTTAAGGACAGGGGGGCCCCAAGAGACG.

This clone was detected a few times. The read comes to an end 3 residues before the CDR3 does, leaving the germline J gene to fill in the end. The chain combines TRBV30 with TRBJ1-5, with TRBD1 identical over 8 bases. CDR1 is GTSNPN and CDR2 is SVGIG in the germline V gene (reference sequence). The ends lost 5 bases at V and 5 bases at J; junction bases unmatched: 11. The CDR3 has 15 residues. Here the CDR3 reads CAWGHKTGAYQPQHF. CDR3 DNA (partial): TGTGCCTGGGGCCATAAGACAGGGGCCTATCAGCCC.

This clone was observed a handful of times. Read coverage stops 3 residues before the CDR3 terminus; the germline J gene supplies the remainder. The V call is TRBV2, the J call TRBJ2-3; 9 bases line up with TRBD1. The CDR3 contains 14 residues. The germline gives CDR1 SNHLY, CDR2 FYNNEI. Partial CDR3 DNA: TGTGCCAGCAGGGGACAGGGACCTCTGGGGACG. Amino acid sequence: CASRGQGPLGT. The CDR3 in full is CASRGQGPLGTQYF.

This clone was recorded a few times. The read ends 3 residues shy of where the CDR3 ends; the end is completed using the germline J gene. The chain has TRBV16 and TRBJ1-2; D remains unclear. Germline CDR1 reads KGHSY; CDR2 reads FQNENV. The length of the CDR3 is 14 residues. Incomplete CDR3 DNA: TGTGCCAGCAGCCAGCAGACTTTGGCTAGAATC. Amino acids: CASSQQTLARI. The entire CDR3 protein reads CASSQQTLARIYTF.

This clone was detected many times. The CDR3 end is not reached by the read, which stops 3 residues before it; the germline J gene fills it in. The chain has TRBV5-1 and TRBJ2-1, with 7 bases that match TRBD2. Germline trimming cut 4 bases from V and 3 bases from J; bases unmatched to any gene: 7. CDR3 length equals 15 residues. The germline gives CDR1 SGHRS, CDR2 YFSETQ. Incomplete CDR3 DNA: TGCGCCAGCAGCCTGGTGGCTAGCGGCTACAATGAG. This encodes CASSLVASGYNE. In full, the CDR3 is CASSLVASGYNEQFF.

This clone was counted many times. The observed sequence ends 3 residues before the CDR3 terminus, with the missing tail filled in from the germline J gene. The chain joins TRBV30 to TRBJ1-4, with TRBD1 identical over 10 bases. This CDR3 contains 14 residues. Looked up from germline, CDR1 is GTSNPN and CDR2 is SVGIG (reference sequence). Trimming took 4 bases from V and 6 from J; bases not matched to a gene: 5. The CDR3 sequence: CAWNRQGAHEKLFF. CDR3 bases read: TGTGCCTGGAACCGACAGGGGGCCCATGAAAAA. The whole variable domain, filled in from reference TRBV30 and TRBJ1-4, reads SQTIHQWPATLVQPVGSPLSLECTVEGTSNPNLYWYRQAAGRGLQLLFYSVGIGQISSEVPQNLSASRPQDRQFILSSKKLLLSDSGFYLCAWNRQGAHEKLFFGSGTQLSVL.

As concerns this clone: The read ends 3 residues before the CDR3 terminus; that terminus is restored from the germline J gene. The J gene is TRBJ1-1, the V gene TRBV20-1; 7 bases are a match to TRBD1. Germline loops: CDR1 DFQATT, CDR2 SNEGSKA (reference sequence). This CDR3 contains 17 residues. After removal of 0 bases from V and 1 base from J, the junction contained 11 bases not matched to a gene. CDR3 residues: CSARDPAKGAGNTEAFF. Incomplete CDR3 DNA: TGCAGTGCTAGAGACCCCGCCAAGGGGGCAGGGAACACTGAA.

This clone has only a few counts. The read ends 3 residues before the CDR3 terminus; that terminus is restored from the germline J gene. This rearrangement joins TRBV2 to TRBJ1-2; tentative D call: TRBD1 (6 bases). Germline CDR1 is SNHLY and CDR2 is FYNNEI. The CDR3 totals 14 residues. The CDR3 DNA, read in part, is TGTGCCAGCAGTGGGGACAATGCCCGAGATACC. It encodes CASSGDNARDT. The CDR3, in full, reads CASSGDNARDTYTF. Filled out from reference TRBV2 and TRBJ1-2, the complete variable domain reads EPEVTQTPSHQVTQMGQEVILRCVPISNHLYFYWYRQILGQKVEFLVSFYNNEISEKSEIFDDQFSVERPDGSNFTLKIRSTKLEDSAMYFCASSGDNARDTYTFGSGTRLTVV.

This clone was recorded a few times. The read ends 3 residues before the CDR3 terminus; that terminus is restored from the germline J gene. The rearrangement joins TRBV11-3 to TRBJ1-2; no reliable D call. The CDR3 consists of 12 residues. Germline V lookup: CDR1 SGHNT, CDR2 YENEEA. V lost 1 base and J 5 bases, leaving 5 bases between the germline ends. CDR3 bases read: TGTGCCAGCAGCTTAGGGGCTTATGGC. Protein sequence: CASSLGAYG. The complete CDR3 reads CASSLGAYGYTF.

CDR3 residues: CSARDRGRYEQYF. Incomplete CDR3 DNA: TGCAGTGCTAGGGACAGGGGGCGATACGAG. The chain employs TRBV20-1 and TRBJ2-7; 11 bases match TRBD1. The read comes to an end 3 residues before the CDR3 does, leaving the germline J gene to fill in the end. The CDR3 is made up of 13 amino acids. Per the germline V gene, CDR1 is DFQATT and CDR2 is SNEGSKA (reference sequence). V shed 3 bases, J shed 4 bases, and the junction held 2 bases outside the gene matches.

Points on this clone: The sequence runs out 3 residues before the end of the CDR3; the remainder is reconstructed from the germline J gene. This chain uses TRBV19 with TRBJ2-6; tentatively, D is TRBD1 (6 bases). V shed 5 bases and J shed 0 bases, with 14 bases lying between them. From germline, CDR1 is LNHDA and CDR2 SQIVND (reference sequence). The CDR3 is made up of 17 amino acids. The CDR3 DNA, read in part, is TGTGCCAGTAGTCACCAACAGGGTGGCTCTGGGGCCAACGTC. It encodes CASSHQQGGSGANV. In full, the CDR3 reads CASSHQQGGSGANVLTF.